One and the same sample provided the 2 T cell receptor beta chains below, sequenced in a study of blood T cell repertoires in COVID-19 (dated by TCRdb to between 2020 and 2021). The library was obtained by the immunoSEQ multiplex PCR assay. TCRdb took over this immuneACCESS table, retaining in-frame rearrangements with V and J assigned. Such tables are incomplete; in checked studies, under half of the missing clones stem from an unresolved V gene, and the remainder is unexplained. The sample has 70,000 to 100,000 clones on record, 75% of them singletons. Together, the top ten hold roughly 4.2% of the sample. Sequencing was performed on peripheral blood. These TCRs come from a woman in her forties or fifties with acute or convalescent COVID-19.

The chain employs TRBV7-8 and TRBJ1-3; D perhaps matches TRBD1 (5 bases). The CDR3 is 14 residues long. V was clipped by 5 bases and J by 0 bases, with 8 bases between them. Germline CDR1 reads SGHVS; CDR2 reads FQNEAQ. The CDR3 region is CASSPGGSGNTIYF. CDR3 nucleotides: TGTGCCAGCAGCCCCGGGGGCTCTGGAAACACCATATATTTT. Supplemented by reference TRBV7-8 and TRBJ1-3, the full variable domain reads GAGVSQSPRYKVAKRGQDVALRCDPISGHVSLFWYQQALGQGPEFLTYFQNEAQLDKSGLPSDRFFAERPEGSVSTLKIQRTQQEDSAVYLCASSPGGSGNTIYFGEGSWLTVV.

The J gene is TRBJ1-5, the V gene TRBV6-1; tentative D call: TRBD1 (6 bases). Germline V lookup: CDR1 MNHNS, CDR2 SASEGT. This CDR3 comprises 14 residues. Trimming cost V 1 base and J 5 bases, with 9 bases left between them. The CDR3 sequence: CASSEGTVYQPQHF. The CDR3 DNA reads as TGTGCCAGCAGTGAAGGGACAGTCTATCAGCCCCAGCATTTT.